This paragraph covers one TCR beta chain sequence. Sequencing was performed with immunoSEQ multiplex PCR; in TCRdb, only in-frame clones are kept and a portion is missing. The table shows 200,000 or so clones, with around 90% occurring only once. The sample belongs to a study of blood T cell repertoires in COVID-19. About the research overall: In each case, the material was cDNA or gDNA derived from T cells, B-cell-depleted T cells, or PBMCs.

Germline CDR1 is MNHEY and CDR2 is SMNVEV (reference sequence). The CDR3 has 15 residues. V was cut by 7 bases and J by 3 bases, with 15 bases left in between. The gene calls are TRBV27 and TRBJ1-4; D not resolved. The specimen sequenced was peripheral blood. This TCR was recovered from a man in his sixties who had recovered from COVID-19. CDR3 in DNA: TGTGCCAGCACCACGACTAGTACTTCTAATGAAAAACTGTTTTTT. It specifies CASTTTSTSNEKLFF.